What follows are 27 T cell receptor beta chains derived from one specimen sequenced in a study of blood T cell repertoires in COVID-19. Clones were sequenced by immunoSEQ multiplex PCR, and TCRdb holds only the in-frame ones, with some missing. The data contain fewer than 150,000 clones, 84% of them singletons. The sample comprised peripheral blood. The receptors come from an elderly woman in a cohort sampled during active or convalescent COVID-19.

DNA of the CDR3: TGCGCCAGCCGATTGCAGTCTAGCACAGATACGCAGTATTTT. Amino acids: CASRLQSSTDTQYF. The rearrangement joins TRBV5-1 to TRBJ2-3; no clear D gene. Germline-derived CDR1 and CDR2 are SGHRS and YFSETQ. V was pared by 7 bases and J by 0 bases, with 12 bases between. The CDR3 runs 14 residues.

The chain links TRBV10-2 to TRBJ1-5; possibly TRBD1 for D (5 bases). V lost 8 bases, J lost 6 bases, and 14 bases lay in between. The CDR3 covers 13 residues. CDR1 WSHSY and CDR2 SAAADI come from the germline V gene. The CDR3 here is CASSLGGSQPQHF. CDR3 DNA sequence: TGCGCCAGCTCACTCGGGGGTAGTCAGCCCCAGCATTTT.

This chain joins TRBV4-1 and TRBJ1-4; D remains unclear. The CDR3 has 18 residues. Looked up from germline, CDR1 is MGHRA and CDR2 is YSYEKL. Trimming pared 0 bases from V and 0 bases from J, leaving 14 bases between. For the CDR3, the DNA is TGCGCCAGCAGCCAAGACCTTTCGCTAGCATCAACTAATGAAAAACTGTTTTTT. Translating it yields CASSQDLSLASTNEKLFF.

V is TRBV5-1 and J is TRBJ1-1; weak D call: TRBD1 (6 bases). There are 15 residues in the CDR3. The germline gives CDR1 SGHRS, CDR2 YFSETQ. Trimming took 2 bases from V and 1 from J, leaving 12 bases between them. DNA for the CDR3: TGCGCCAGCAGCTTCTTATGGGGGCAGAACACTGAAGCTTTCTTT. Protein: CASSFLWGQNTEAFF.

The genes are TRBV30 and TRBJ1-4; 7 bases map to TRBD1. The CDR3 contains 14 residues. CDR1 GTSNPN and CDR2 SVGIG come from the germline V gene (reference sequence). The V and J ends lost 1 base and 5 bases, in that order; junction bases with no gene match: 4. The DNA of the CDR3 is TGTGCCTGGAGTGCCAGGGGGGCGAATGAAAAACTGTTTTTT. It is translated as CAWSARGANEKLFF. The variable domain in full, completed from reference TRBV30 and TRBJ1-4, reads SQTIHQWPATLVQPVGSPLSLECTVEGTSNPNLYWYRQAAGRGLQLLFYSVGIGQISSEVPQNLSASRPQDRQFILSSKKLLLSDSGFYLCAWSARGANEKLFFGSGTQLSVL.

This clone is a singleton in its sample. The rearrangement uses TRBV2 and TRBJ1-2, with D possibly TRBD1 on 6 matching bases. V was cut by 6 bases and J by 2 bases, with 16 bases left in between. The CDR3 has 15 residues. The germline gives CDR1 SNHLY, CDR2 FYNNEI. Written as DNA, the CDR3 is TGTGCCAGCAGCCCTCGACAGGTGGGCAACTATGGCTACACCTTC. It codes for CASSPRQVGNYGYTF.

J is TRBJ2-7 and V is TRBV28, with 7 bases aligning to TRBD1. Germline trimming cut 4 bases from V and 5 bases from J; bases unmatched to any gene: 11. The CDR3 consists of 15 residues. Germline V gene data show CDR1 as MDHEN and CDR2 as SYDVKM. CDR3 DNA sequence: TGTGCCAGCAGTTCCGCTTCGACAGGGTACCACGAGCAGTACGTC. As protein: CASSSASTGYHEQYV.

The chain joins TRBV5-1 to TRBJ2-1; D is undetermined. Germline values: CDR1 SGHRS, CDR2 YFSETQ. The ends were cut back, 1 base at V and 10 bases at J, with 12 bases in the middle. This CDR3 spans 13 amino acids. The CDR3 sequence is CASSLLPPQEQFF. For the CDR3, the DNA is TGCGCCAGCAGCTTGCTCCCTCCCCAGGAGCAGTTCTTC. The variable domain in full, completed from reference TRBV5-1 and TRBJ2-1, reads KAGVTQTPRYLIKTRGQQVTLSCSPISGHRSVSWYQQTPGQGLQFLFEYFSETQRNKGNFPGRFSGRQFSNSRSEMNVSTLELGDSALYLCASSLLPPQEQFFGPGTRLTVL.

This sequence joins TRBV3-1 (or the pseudogene TRBV3-2) and TRBJ2-1; TRBD2 matches at 9 bases. Germline V gene data show CDR1 as LGHDT and CDR2 as YNNKEL (reference sequence). The length of the CDR3 is 17 residues. Trimming at V came to 0 bases and at J to 4 bases, leaving 7 bases not matched to a gene. CDR3 bases: TGTGCCAGCAGCCAAGAAGGAAGAAGCGGGGGGTACAATGAGCAGTTCTTC. This translates into CASSQEGRSGGYNEQFF.

The chain has TRBV6-5 and TRBJ1-2; D is unclear. With 0 bases removed from V and 5 bases from J, the gap between germline ends came to 10 bases. The germline gives CDR1 MNHEY, CDR2 SVGAGI. The CDR3 is 14 residues long. CDR3 sequence (DNA): TGTGCCAGCAGTTACTCGACGGGTCAGTATGGCTACACCTTC. This encodes CASSYSTGQYGYTF.

Notes on this clone: Lacking the conserved final phenylalanine or tryptophan, this CDR3 likely reflects a read error. Because the CDR3's place on the DNA is in doubt, the DNA is left out and the CDR3 is given as listed by TCRdb. The rearrangement joins TRBV25-1 to TRBJ2-7; TRBD1, the D gene given by the table, was not confirmed from the DNA. The germline V gene has CDR1 MGHDK and CDR2 SYGVNS. The CDR3 length is 8 residues, termini included. Here the CDR3 reads CASQRTGI.

This chain joins TRBV9 and TRBJ1-1, with 7 bases identical to TRBD1. The germline CDR1 and CDR2 sequences are SGDLS and YYNGEE. The length of the CDR3 is 17 residues. With 0 bases clipped from V and 3 bases from J, the junction kept 11 bases outside the gene matches. The CDR3 spells CASSVALQEGADTEAFF. The CDR3 bases are TGTGCCAGCAGCGTAGCGTTGCAGGAGGGGGCCGACACTGAAGCTTTCTTT.

This sequence joins TRBV28 and TRBJ2-5, with D possibly TRBD2 on 5 matching bases. The V gene lost 4 bases and the J gene lost 2 bases, with 14 bases spanning the gap. Germline V gene lookup returns CDR1 MDHEN and CDR2 SYDVKM. This CDR3 has 15 residues. The CDR3 loop reads CASSSPSGNQETQYF. CDR3 coding DNA: TGTGCCAGCAGTTCCCCCTCGGGGAATCAAGAGACCCAGTACTTC.

This clone has just one count. Written as DNA, the CDR3 is TGCAGCGTGGTTCGGGGGGCGAGGGGCGATACGCAGTATTTT. It yields the protein CSVVRGARGDTQYF. The chain joins TRBV29-1 to TRBJ2-3, with a tentative D call TRBD2 (7 bases). Germline loops: CDR1 SQVTM, CDR2 ANQGSEA. CDR3 length: 14 residues. With 6 bases removed from V and 6 bases from J, the gap between germline ends came to 19 bases.

This clone was seen a few times. The V gene is TRBV19, the J gene TRBJ1-6; a possible D gene is TRBD1 (6 bases). This CDR3 spans 15 amino acids. Germline V gene lookup returns CDR1 LNHDA and CDR2 SQIVND (reference sequence). Trimming took off 3 bases at V and 9 bases at J, with 15 bases between the two ends. The CDR3 nucleotides are TGTGCCAGTAGTATTGAAACAGGGCAGAGTTCACCCCTCCACTTT. Its protein is CASSIETGQSSPLHF.

This rearrangement joins TRBV5-1 to TRBJ2-5, with D maybe TRBD1 (6 bases). In germline, CDR1 is SGHRS, CDR2 YFSETQ. This CDR3 comprises 16 residues. V was shortened by 4 bases and J by 1 base, with 17 bases between the two germline ends. The CDR3 DNA reads TGCGCCAGCAGCGCCAACACAGGGATGGTCCAAGAGACCCAGTACTTC. Its protein product is CASSANTGMVQETQYF. Variable domain in full (rest from reference TRBV5-1 and TRBJ2-5): KAGVTQTPRYLIKTRGQQVTLSCSPISGHRSVSWYQQTPGQGLQFLFEYFSETQRNKGNFPGRFSGRQFSNSRSEMNVSTLELGDSALYLCASSANTGMVQETQYFGPGTRLLVL.

This clone has just one count. The chain has TRBV7-9 and TRBJ1-2, with 8 bases aligning to TRBD1. This CDR3 has 15 amino acids. The J segment lost 8 bases and the V segment lost 1 base, leaving 9 bases of the junction unmatched. Germline CDR1 reads SEHNR; CDR2 reads FQNEAQ (reference sequence). Here the CDR3 reads CASSLGRAGGDGYTF. The CDR3 nucleotides read TGTGCCAGCAGCTTAGGTAGGGCAGGGGGCGACGGCTACACCTTC.

The chain combines TRBV27 with TRBJ1-2; 7 bases match TRBD1. Germline V gene data show CDR1 as MNHEY and CDR2 as SMNVEV (reference sequence). The CDR3 has 17 amino acids. The V and J ends lost 6 bases and 0 bases, in that order; junction bases with no gene match: 13. The DNA for the CDR3 is TGTGCCAGCAGGAAAGGGGGCCGAATACCCTCTAACTATGGCTACACCTTC. Protein product: CASRKGGRIPSNYGYTF.

The rearrangement joins TRBV10-3 to TRBJ2-3; D uncertain. This CDR3 comprises 12 residues. The ends were cut back, 11 bases at V and 1 base at J, with 10 bases in the middle. Germline CDR1 ENHRY, CDR2 SYGVKD. The CDR3 loop reads CALGPRTDTQYF. CDR3 bases: TGTGCCCTTGGGCCCCGCACAGATACGCAGTATTTT.

The chain recombines TRBV21-1 with TRBJ1-6. TRBV21-1 is a recognized pseudogene. The CDR3 consists of 15 residues. CDR3 coding DNA: TGTGCCAGCAGCAAAGCGGCCGGGAACGATTCACCCCTCCACTTT. The encoded protein is CASSKAAGNDSPLHF.

This chain joins TRBV14 and TRBJ2-7, with TRBD1 matching 9 bases. The CDR3 covers 14 residues. The germline gives CDR1 SGHDN, CDR2 FVKESK. The junction had 9 bases not matched to a gene; V was cut back by 5 bases and J by 7 bases. As DNA, the CDR3 is TGTGCCAGCAGCGACGGGACAGGGATTAGGGAGCAGTACTTC. The encoded protein is CASSDGTGIREQYF.

This chain connects TRBV28 to TRBJ1-3; D is possibly TRBD1 (6 bases). Trimming stripped 3 bases from V and 1 base from J, with 10 bases between. In germline, CDR1 is MDHEN, CDR2 SYDVKM. The CDR3 spans 15 residues. CDR3 sequence: CASSFAGTSGNTIYF. The CDR3 nucleotides read TGTGCCAGCAGTTTCGCAGGGACATCTGGAAACACCATATATTTT.

This rearrangement joins TRBV30 to TRBJ2-2; TRBD1 matches 8 bases. The V gene end was trimmed by 3 bases and the J gene end by 6 bases; junction bases not matched to a gene: 6. Germline assignment: CDR1 GTSNPN and CDR2 SVGIG (reference sequence). The CDR3 is 14 amino acids. CDR3 sequence: CAWRLTGEAGELFF. The CDR3 DNA sequence: TGTGCCTGGAGGTTGACAGGGGAGGCCGGGGAGCTGTTTTTT.

This clone was found once. The chain combines TRBV18 with TRBJ2-3; 7 bases are a match to TRBD2. After removal of 3 bases from V and 6 bases from J, the junction contained 12 bases not matched to a gene. CDR1 and CDR2 from the germline V gene are KGHSH and LQKENI. This CDR3 has 16 amino acids. In DNA, the CDR3 is TGTGCCAGCTCACCGCCGGGACTAACCTATACGGATACGCAGTATTTT. It yields the protein CASSPPGLTYTDTQYF.

The genes are TRBV7-9 and TRBJ1-1; D ambiguous. Germline V CDR1 and CDR2: SEHNR, FQNEAQ (reference sequence). Trimming pared 1 base from V and 5 bases from J, leaving 14 bases between. This CDR3 has 15 residues. This CDR3 reads CASSLVLLTGTEAFF. The CDR3 nucleotides read TGTGCCAGCAGCTTAGTCCTTCTGACGGGAACTGAAGCTTTCTTT.

The V and J genes are TRBV15 and TRBJ2-5; D may be TRBD1 (6 bases). With 1 base removed from V and 0 bases from J, the gap between germline ends came to 18 bases. The CDR3 extends over 18 amino acids. CDR1 is LNHNV and CDR2 is YYDKDF in the germline V gene (reference sequence). The CDR3 region is CATSRVRGITGNQETQYF. The CDR3 DNA reads TGTGCCACCAGCAGAGTTAGGGGGATTACAGGGAACCAAGAGACCCAGTACTTC.

The genes are TRBV5-6 and TRBJ1-3; D gene unclear. The CDR3 is 15 residues long. CDR1 is SGHDT and CDR2 is YYEEEE in the germline V gene. Between the trimmed V and J ends, which lost 2 bases and 3 bases, there was a span of 12 bases. The chain's CDR3 is CASSFTEGGGNTIYF. The DNA of the CDR3 is TGTGCCAGCAGCTTCACGGAGGGTGGTGGAAACACCATATATTTT.